Listed below are T cell receptor beta chains from one sample, sequenced in a study of cytomegalovirus exposure and HLA in healthy donors. The table came from immunoSEQ multiplex PCR; TCRdb's copy has only in-frame clones and leaves some out. Found here are more than 70,000 clones, roughly 95% of them singletons; the top ten hold around 1.6%. The sequencing sample was made of PBMCs. All receptors derive from a man younger than 35 in good health and CMV-seropositive. Both conserved end residues are part of each CDR3. The D gene is left open where the match is weak. Clone size is shown for a subset of rows, as once, few, many or a class of expanded clone.

J	V	size	D	DNA	CDR3
TRBJ2-1	TRBV2	.	.	TGTGCCAGCAGTGAAAAGACGGGAGCCTACAATGAGCAGTTCTTC	CASSEKTGAYNEQFF
TRBJ1-5	TRBV11-2	.	TRBD1	TGTGCCAGCAGCTTATACAGGGGACAGCCCCAGCATTTT	CASSLYRGQPQHF
TRBJ1-2	TRBV30	.	.	TGTGCCTGGAGACTCTCCCTCAGGGATGGCTACACCTTC	CAWRLSLRDGYTF
TRBJ2-7	TRBV28	.	.	TGTGCCAGCACCTTTTGGGCAGGTTCCTACGAGCAGTACTTC	CASTFWAGSYEQYF
TRBJ2-7	TRBV2	.	.	TGTGCCAGCAGTCCGAGAACCGGGAGAACCTACGAGCAGTACTTC	CASSPRTGRTYEQYF
TRBJ1-1	TRBV10-1	.	TRBD1	TGCGCCAGCAGCATGGGACAGGCGGACACTGAAGCTTTCTTT	CASSMGQADTEAFF
TRBJ2-7	TRBV19	.	TRBD2	TGTGCCAGTAGTATGGGACTAGCGGAGACCTACGAGCAGTACTTC	CASSMGLAETYEQYF
TRBJ2-2	TRBV5-1	.	TRBD1	TGCGCCAGCGCGGACAGGGCCTTATCGAACACCGGGGAGCTGTTTTTT	CASADRALSNTGELFF
TRBJ2-3	TRBV6-6	.	TRBD2	TGTGCCAGCAGGGCGGGAGGGCCAGATACGCAGTATTTT	CASRAGGPDTQYF
TRBJ2-7	TRBV5-1	.	TRBD1	TGCGCCAGCATAGGACAGGGGGCTAGGGAGCAGTACTTC	CASIGQGAREQYF
TRBJ1-3	TRBV10-2	.	.	TGCGCCAGCAGTGAGTGGACAAGGGGCTCTGGAAACACCATATATTTT	CASSEWTRGSGNTIYF
TRBJ2-1	TRBV28	.	TRBD2	TGTGCCAGCAGTTCCCTCCTAGGGGAGGGGTTCAATGAGCAGTTCTTC	CASSSLLGEGFNEQFF
TRBJ2-2	TRBV14	once	.	TGTGCCAGCAGCCAAAGGCGGAGCCACACCGGGGAGCTGTTTTTT	CASSQRRSHTGELFF
TRBJ1-5	TRBV7-3	.	.	TGTGCCAGCAGCCTAACCGGAGGAGACCAGCCCCAGCATTTT	CASSLTGGDQPQHF
TRBJ1-2	TRBV5-6	.	.	TGTGCCAGCAGCTTGCGGGGGTGGGAGGAAGGTGGCTACACCTTC	CASSLRGWEEGGYTF
TRBJ2-7	TRBV27	.	.	TGTGCCAGCAGTTTAACAGGGTCCTACGAGCAGTACTTC	CASSLTGSYEQYF
TRBJ2-1	TRBV5-1	.	TRBD2	TGCGCCAGCAGCTTGTCCCTTGCTAGCGGGAGTAATGAGCAGTTCTTC	CASSLSLASGSNEQFF
TRBJ2-7	TRBV28	.	.	TGTGCCAGCAGCTCCCCTTACGAGCAGTACTTC	CASSSPYEQYF
TRBJ2-7	TRBV7-9	.	.	TGTGCCAGCAGCCGGACACCCCGCCACGAGCAGTACTTC	CASSRTPRHEQYF
TRBJ1-1	TRBV6-5	.	.	TGTGCCAGCAGTTACTATACAGGGTCGGGAACTGAAGCTTTCTTT	CASSYYTGSGTEAFF
TRBJ1-5	TRBV19	.	.	TGTGCCAGTAGGCGGAGTATGGATCAGCCCCAGCATTTT	CASRRSMDQPQHF
TRBJ2-4	TRBV7-9	.	.	TGTGCCAGCAGCCCCCGTGGGGCAGCTACTACCAAAAACATTCAGTACTTC	CASSPRGAATTKNIQYF
TRBJ1-2	TRBV28	.	TRBD1	TGTGCCAGCAGTTCCGGACAGGGTCGTAACTATGGCTACACCTTC	CASSSGQGRNYGYTF
TRBJ2-1	TRBV18	.	TRBD2	TGTGCCAGCTCACCACCGGGACTACAACCAACAAGCTCCTACAATGAGCAGTTCTTC	CASSPPGLQPTSSYNEQFF
TRBJ2-1	TRBV19	.	.	TGTGCCAGTAGTATTTCAGGGGACGGATTGGGTGAGCAGTTCTTC	CASSISGDGLGEQFF
TRBJ2-7	TRBV27	.	TRBD2	TGTGCCAGCAGTGTGTTAGCGGGAGGAGGTGAGCAGTACTTC	CASSVLAGGGEQYF
TRBJ2-1	TRBV6-4	.	.	TGTGCCAGCAGTGACACCGGGAGCTCCTACAATGAGCAGTTCTTC	CASSDTGSSYNEQFF
TRBJ2-2	TRBV6-6	.	TRBD2	TGTGCCAGCAGTTACCCGACTAGCTTGAACACCGGGGAGCTGTTTTTT	CASSYPTSLNTGELFF
TRBJ2-1	TRBV29-1	.	.	TGCAGCGTTCGGCAGGGAGGTATATACAATGAGCAGTTCTTC	CSVRQGGIYNEQFF
TRBJ2-5	TRBV7-9	.	TRBD1	TGTGCCAGCAGCTTAGGGACAGGGGGCCAAGAGACCCAGTACTTC	CASSLGTGGQETQYF
TRBJ1-5	TRBV9	.	.	TGTGCCAGCAGCGTAGGGCCGTCCAATCAGCCCCAGCATTTT	CASSVGPSNQPQHF
TRBJ2-4	TRBV27	once	TRBD1	TGTGCCAGCAGTACGGACAGGGAAAACATTCAGTACTTC	CASSTDRENIQYF
TRBJ1-3	TRBV30	once	.	TGTGCCTTTGAGGGAAACACCATATATTTT	CAFEGNTIYF
TRBJ2-7	TRBV18	.	TRBD2	TGTGCCAGCTCACTCCCCGGGACTAGCGGGAGAATATACGAGCAGTACTTC	CASSLPGTSGRIYEQYF
TRBJ2-2	TRBV5-1	once	TRBD2	TGCGCCAGCAGCTTGTCTAGCGGGAGGCCCCGGGCCGGGGAGCTGTTTTTT	CASSLSSGRPRAGELFF
TRBJ2-7	TRBV4-1	.	TRBD2	TGCGCCAGCAGCCAAGAACTATGGGGACTAGCGGGAGGCAATCTTGTGAAGCAGTACTTC	CASSQELWGLAGGNLVKQYF
TRBJ1-1	TRBV7-2	.	.	TGTGCCAGCAGCTCTCTAGGAGCTGAAGCTTTCTTT	CASSSLGAEAFF
TRBJ2-5	TRBV10-3	once	.	TGTGCCACCCAAAAAGAGAGGGCCGAGACCCAGTACTTC	CATQKERAETQYF
TRBJ2-3	TRBV6-6	.	.	TGTGCCAGCAGTCCTTTTGTCTCTGGGGCTACAGATACGCAGTATTTT	CASSPFVSGATDTQYF
TRBJ1-1	TRBV30	.	.	TGTGCCTGGAGTCCAGGGGCCAGGGAGGCTTTCTTT	CAWSPGAREAFF
TRBJ1-3	TRBV5-1	.	.	TGCGCCAGCAGCTTGGAGGGAGGAACTGGAAACACCATATATTTT	CASSLEGGTGNTIYF
TRBJ2-6	TRBV6-1	.	TRBD1	TGTGCCAGCAGCGGACAGGGTGCTGGGGCCAACGTCCTGACTTTC	CASSGQGAGANVLTF
TRBJ2-7	TRBV27	.	.	TGTGCCAGCAGATCCCCCGGTGAGCAGTACTTC	CASRSPGEQYF
TRBJ2-5	TRBV7-6	.	.	TGTGCCAGCAGCTCCGGAGAGGTGTTTGAGACCCAGTACTTC	CASSSGEVFETQYF
TRBJ1-2	TRBV7-9	.	.	TGTGCCAGCAGCTTAGCGGAGAGCGGCTATGGCTACACCTTC	CASSLAESGYGYTF
TRBJ2-7	TRBV9	.	TRBD2	TGTGCCAGCAGCGTAGCGACTAGCGGCATATACGAGCAGTACTTC	CASSVATSGIYEQYF
TRBJ2-7	TRBV6-5	.	.	TGTGCCAGCAGTTACTCGGGCGGGACCTACGAGCAGTACTTC	CASSYSGGTYEQYF
TRBJ1-4	TRBV7-2	.	TRBD1	TGTGCCAGCAGCTTAGGGAACAGGGGTCGGGAAAAACTGTTTTTT	CASSLGNRGREKLFF
TRBJ1-1	TRBV10-1	.	.	TGCGCCAGCAGTATGGACGGGAGCAACACTGAAGCTTTCTTT	CASSMDGSNTEAFF
TRBJ1-1	TRBV18	.	TRBD1	TGTGCCAGCTCACTAACGACAGGGATGGGCACTGAAGCTTTCTTT	CASSLTTGMGTEAFF
TRBJ2-7	TRBV15	.	.	TGTGCCACCAGCGGACGGAGGGTAGGGGAGCAGTACTTC	CATSGRRVGEQYF
TRBJ1-1	TRBV15	.	.	TGTGCCACCAGCAGAGGCAGGGTTACTGAAGCTTTCTTT	CATSRGRVTEAFF
TRBJ1-1	TRBV30	once	.	TGTGCCTGGAGCCACGGCAGGGCGAACACTGAAGCTTTCTTT	CAWSHGRANTEAFF
TRBJ2-1	TRBV7-9	.	.	TGTGCCAGCAGCCCTCCTAGAAACAATGAGCAGTTCTTC	CASSPPRNNEQFF